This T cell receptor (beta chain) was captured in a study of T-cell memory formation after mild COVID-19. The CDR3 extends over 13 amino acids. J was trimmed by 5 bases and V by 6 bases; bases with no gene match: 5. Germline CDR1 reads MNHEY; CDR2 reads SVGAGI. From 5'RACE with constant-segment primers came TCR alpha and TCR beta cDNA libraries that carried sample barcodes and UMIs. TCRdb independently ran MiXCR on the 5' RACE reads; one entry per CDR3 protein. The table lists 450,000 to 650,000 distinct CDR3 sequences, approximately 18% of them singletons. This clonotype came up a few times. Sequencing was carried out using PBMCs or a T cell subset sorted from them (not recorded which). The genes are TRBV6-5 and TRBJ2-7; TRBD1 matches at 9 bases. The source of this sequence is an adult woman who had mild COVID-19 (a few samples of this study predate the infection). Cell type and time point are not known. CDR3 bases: TGTGCCAGCAGGGGACAGGGCAGGAACGAGCAGTACTTC. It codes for CASRGQGRNEQYF.